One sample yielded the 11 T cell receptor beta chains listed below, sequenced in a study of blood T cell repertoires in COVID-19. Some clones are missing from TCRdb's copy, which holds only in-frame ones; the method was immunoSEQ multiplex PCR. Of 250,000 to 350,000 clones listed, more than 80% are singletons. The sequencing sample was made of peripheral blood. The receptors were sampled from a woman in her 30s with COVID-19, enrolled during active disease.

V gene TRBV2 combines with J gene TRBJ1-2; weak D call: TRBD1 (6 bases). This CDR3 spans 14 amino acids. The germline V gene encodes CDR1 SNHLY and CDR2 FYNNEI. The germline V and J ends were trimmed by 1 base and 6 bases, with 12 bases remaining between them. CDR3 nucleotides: TGTGCCAGCAGTGAAGATAACAGGGAAAATGGCTACACCTTC. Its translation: CASSEDNRENGYTF.

This CDR3 is CASKPLTGNYGYTF. The CDR3 region has the DNA TGCGCCAGCAAACCCCTAACAGGGAACTATGGCTACACCTTC. This chain joins TRBV5-1 and TRBJ1-2; D might be TRBD1 (6 bases). This CDR3 has 14 residues. Trimming left V 6 bases short and J 2 bases short, with 14 bases between. CDR1 and CDR2 (germline): SGHRS, YFSETQ.

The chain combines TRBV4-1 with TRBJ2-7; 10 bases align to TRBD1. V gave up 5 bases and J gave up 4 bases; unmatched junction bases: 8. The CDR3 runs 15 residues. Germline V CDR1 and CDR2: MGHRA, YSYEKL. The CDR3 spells CASSFRDRGMYEQYF. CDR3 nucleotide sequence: TGCGCCAGCAGCTTCCGGGACAGGGGTATGTACGAGCAGTACTTC.

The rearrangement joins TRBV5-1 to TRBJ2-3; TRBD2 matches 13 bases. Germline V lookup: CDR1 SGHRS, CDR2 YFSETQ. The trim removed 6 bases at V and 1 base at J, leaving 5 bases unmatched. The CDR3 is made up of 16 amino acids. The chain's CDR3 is CASILAGGPGTDTQYF. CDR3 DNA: TGCGCCAGCATACTAGCGGGAGGGCCCGGCACAGATACGCAGTATTTT.

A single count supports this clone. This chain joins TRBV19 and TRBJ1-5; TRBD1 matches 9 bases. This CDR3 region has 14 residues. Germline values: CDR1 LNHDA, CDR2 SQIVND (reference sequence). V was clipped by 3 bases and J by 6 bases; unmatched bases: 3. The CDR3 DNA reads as TGTGCCAGTAGTATCATACAGGGGGCTCAGCCCCAGCATTTT. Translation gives CASSIIQGAQPQHF.

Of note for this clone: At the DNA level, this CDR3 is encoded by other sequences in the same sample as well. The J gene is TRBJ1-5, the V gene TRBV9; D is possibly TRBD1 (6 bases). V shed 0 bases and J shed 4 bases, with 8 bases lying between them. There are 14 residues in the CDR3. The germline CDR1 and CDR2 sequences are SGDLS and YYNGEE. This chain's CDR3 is CASSVGQGNQPQHF. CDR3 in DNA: TGTGCCAGCAGCGTAGGGCAGGGGAATCAGCCCCAGCATTTT.

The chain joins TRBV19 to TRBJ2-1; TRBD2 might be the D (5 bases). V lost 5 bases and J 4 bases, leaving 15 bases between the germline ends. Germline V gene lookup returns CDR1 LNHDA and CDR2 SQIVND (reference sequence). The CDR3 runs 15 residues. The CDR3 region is CASSRSKSGYNEQFF. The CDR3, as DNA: TGTGCCAGTAGTCGATCGAAAAGCGGTTACAATGAGCAGTTCTTC. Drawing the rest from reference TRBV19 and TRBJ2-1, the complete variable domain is DGGITQSPKYLFRKEGQNVTLSCEQNLNHDAMYWYRQDPGQGLRLIYYSQIVNDFQKGDIAEGYSVSREKKESFPLTVTSAQKNPTAFYLCASSRSKSGYNEQFFGPGTRLTVL.

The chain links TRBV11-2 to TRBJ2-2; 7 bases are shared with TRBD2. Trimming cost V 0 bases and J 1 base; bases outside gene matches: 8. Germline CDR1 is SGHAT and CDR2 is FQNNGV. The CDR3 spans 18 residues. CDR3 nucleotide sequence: TGTGCCAGCAGCTTAGAGAAAAGCGGGACTCTGAACACCGGGGAGCTGTTTTTT. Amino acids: CASSLEKSGTLNTGELFF.

CDR3 loop: CASSTQGGYTGELFF. In nucleotides, the CDR3 is TGTGCCAGCAGTACACAGGGGGGTTACACCGGGGAGCTGTTTTTT. The V gene is TRBV7-3, the J gene TRBJ2-2, with TRBD1 matching 8 bases. CDR3 length: 15 residues. The V gene end was trimmed by 6 bases and the J gene end by 3 bases; junction bases not matched to a gene: 6. CDR1 is SGHTA, CDR2 FQGTGA, per germline.

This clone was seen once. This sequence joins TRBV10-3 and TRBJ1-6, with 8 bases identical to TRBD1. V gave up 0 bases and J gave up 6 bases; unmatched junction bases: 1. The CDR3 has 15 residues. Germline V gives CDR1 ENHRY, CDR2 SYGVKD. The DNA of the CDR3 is TGTGCCATCAGTGAGTCGACAGGGGTTAATTCACCCCTCCACTTT. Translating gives CAISESTGVNSPLHF.

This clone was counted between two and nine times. CDR3 bases: TGTGCCAGCTCACCCGGGGAGACCCAGTACTTC. It is translated as CASSPGETQYF. The chain recombines TRBV18 with TRBJ2-5; D is unresolved. This CDR3 comprises 11 residues. Germline loops: CDR1 KGHSH, CDR2 LQKENI. Between the trimmed V and J ends, which lost 3 bases and 5 bases, there was a span of 4 bases.